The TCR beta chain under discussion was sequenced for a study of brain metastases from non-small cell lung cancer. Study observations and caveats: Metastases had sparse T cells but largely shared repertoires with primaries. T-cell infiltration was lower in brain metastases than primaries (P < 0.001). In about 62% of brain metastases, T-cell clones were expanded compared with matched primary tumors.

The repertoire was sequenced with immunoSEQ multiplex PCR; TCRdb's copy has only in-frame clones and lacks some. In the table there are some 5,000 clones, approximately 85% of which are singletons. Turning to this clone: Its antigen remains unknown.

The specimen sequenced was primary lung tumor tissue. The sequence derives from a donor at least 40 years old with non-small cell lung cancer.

The CDR3 region has the DNA TGTGCCAGCAGTTTGGCCGGGACAGGGGTTTTTGGCTACACCTTC. Protein product: CASSLAGTGVFGYTF. This sequence joins TRBV27 and TRBJ1-2; 10 bases agree with TRBD1. Germline V lookup: CDR1 MNHEY, CDR2 SMNVEV (reference sequence). The J segment lost 7 bases and the V segment lost 3 bases, leaving 8 bases of the junction unmatched. CDR3 size: 15 residues.